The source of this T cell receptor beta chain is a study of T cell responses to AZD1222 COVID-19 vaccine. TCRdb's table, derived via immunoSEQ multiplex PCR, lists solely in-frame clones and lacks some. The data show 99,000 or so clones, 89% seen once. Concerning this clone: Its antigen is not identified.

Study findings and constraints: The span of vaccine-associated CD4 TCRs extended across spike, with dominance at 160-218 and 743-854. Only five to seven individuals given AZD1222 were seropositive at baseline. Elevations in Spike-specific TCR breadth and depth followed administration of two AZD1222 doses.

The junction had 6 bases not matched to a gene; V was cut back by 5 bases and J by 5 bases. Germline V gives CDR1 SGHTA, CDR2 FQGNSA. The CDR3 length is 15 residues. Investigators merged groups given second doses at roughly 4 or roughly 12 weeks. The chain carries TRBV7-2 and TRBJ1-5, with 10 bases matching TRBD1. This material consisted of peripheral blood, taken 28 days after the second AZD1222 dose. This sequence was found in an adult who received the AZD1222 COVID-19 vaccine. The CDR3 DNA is TGTGCCAGCAGCATACGGACAGGGGGGGATCAGCCCCAGCATTTT. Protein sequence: CASSIRTGGDQPQHF.